A single sample is the source of the 29 T cell receptor beta chains below, sequenced in a study of T cell responses to AZD1222 COVID-19 vaccine. Sequencing used immunoSEQ multiplex PCR; TCRdb keeps in-frame clones, though not all of them. The data contain some 120,000 clones, 75% to 90% of them singletons. The sample consisted of peripheral blood, taken on day 0 of AZD1222 vaccination. These receptors came from an adult in good health.

This chain links TRBV5-4 with TRBJ1-2; D is unresolved. This CDR3 spans 14 amino acids. Germline V gene lookup returns CDR1 SGHNT and CDR2 YYREEE (reference sequence). Trimming stripped 2 bases from V and 4 bases from J, with 12 bases between. CDR3: CASSLGLGLYGYTF. The CDR3 bases are TGTGCCAGCAGCTTAGGACTGGGCCTCTATGGCTACACCTTC.

The DNA of the CDR3 is TGTGCCAGCAGCCCCCGATTAATCGGGGAGCTGTTTTTT. Protein product: CASSPRLIGELFF. V usage is TRBV11-3 and J usage is TRBJ2-2; no firm D call. V lost 5 bases to trimming and J lost 7 bases, with 11 bases between them. The CDR3 loop spans 13 amino acids. The germline gives CDR1 SGHNT, CDR2 YENEEA.

V gene TRBV5-6 combines with J gene TRBJ2-1; possible D gene TRBD2, 5 bases. Germline values: CDR1 SGHDT, CDR2 YYEEEE. This CDR3 is built from 15 residues. The V end was cut by 0 bases, the J end by 9 bases, with 16 bases between. CDR3 sequence: CASSLEWRSVGEQFF. CDR3 sequence (DNA): TGTGCCAGCAGCTTGGAGTGGAGGAGTGTGGGTGAGCAGTTCTTC. The full variable domain, its missing parts supplied by reference TRBV5-6 and TRBJ2-1, is DAGVTQSPTHLIKTRGQQVTLRCSPKSGHDTVSWYQQALGQGPQFIFQYYEEEERQRGNFPDRFSGHQFPNYSSELNVNALLLGDSALYLCASSLEWRSVGEQFFGPGTRLTVL.

The gene calls are TRBV30 and TRBJ2-1; D might be TRBD2 (7 bases). Deletions cut 1 base from V and 8 bases from J, with 18 bases between. CDR3 length: 15 residues. Germline values: CDR1 GTSNPN, CDR2 SVGIG (reference sequence). DNA of the CDR3: TGTGCCTGGAGTGAGGGGGGGAGGGTTTTCGATGAGCAGTTCTTC. As protein: CAWSEGGRVFDEQFF.

This sequence joins TRBV7-8 and TRBJ2-3, with 7 nucleotides matching TRBD2. V lost 6 bases and J lost 4; bases outside the gene matches: 4. Germline V gene lookup returns CDR1 SGHVS and CDR2 FQNEAQ. This CDR3 spans 13 amino acids. The CDR3 loop is CASSFAGADTQYF. CDR3 coding DNA: TGTGCCAGCAGTTTTGCGGGGGCAGATACGCAGTATTTT. The entire variable domain, with the rest obtained from reference TRBV7-8 and TRBJ2-3, is as follows: GAGVSQSPRYKVAKRGQDVALRCDPISGHVSLFWYQQALGQGPEFLTYFQNEAQLDKSGLPSDRFFAERPEGSVSTLKIQRTQQEDSAVYLCASSFAGADTQYFGPGTRLTVL.

The rearrangement joins TRBV6-4 to TRBJ2-1; D possibly corresponds to TRBD1 (6 bases). V lost 6 bases to trimming and J lost 2 bases, with 8 bases between them. Per the germline V gene, CDR1 is MRHNA and CDR2 is SNTAGT. This CDR3 contains 13 residues. The CDR3 protein is CASSRDTYNEQFF. CDR3 in DNA: TGTGCCAGCAGCCGGGACACCTACAATGAGCAGTTCTTC.

The chain has TRBV10-3 and TRBJ1-6, with D uncertain. The CDR3 loop spans 18 amino acids. The ends were cut back, 2 bases at V and 6 bases at J, with 20 bases in the middle. Per germline, CDR1 ENHRY and CDR2 SYGVKD. As DNA, the CDR3 is TGTGCCATCAGTGAGAGATCCCAGGACTCTTATTTTAATTCACCCCTCCACTTT. Translation gives CAISERSQDSYFNSPLHF.

V usage is TRBV27 and J usage is TRBJ1-2; TRBD1 might be the D (5 bases). Per germline, CDR1 MNHEY and CDR2 SMNVEV (reference sequence). This CDR3 has 17 amino acids. V gave up 2 bases and J gave up 1 base, with 17 bases separating them. The CDR3 loop is CASSLDSHLGRNYGYTF. CDR3 sequence (DNA): TGTGCCAGCAGTTTAGACTCACATCTGGGACGTAACTATGGCTACACCTTC.

The chain links TRBV15 to TRBJ2-7; D is unclear. V lost 0 bases and J 3 bases, leaving 18 bases between the germline ends. This CDR3 has 17 residues. Germline V gene lookup returns CDR1 LNHNV and CDR2 YYDKDF (reference sequence). Here the CDR3 DNA reads TGTGCCACCAGCAGAGACCGAGTGTGCCTAAATCTCTACGAGCAGTACTTC. This sequence encodes CATSRDRVCLNLYEQYF.

The J gene is TRBJ1-4, the V gene TRBV3-1 (or the pseudogene TRBV3-2); 12 nucleotides agree with TRBD1. Trimming took 0 bases from V and 3 from J; bases not matched to a gene: 2. The CDR3 contains 17 residues. Germline lookup yields CDR1 LGHDT and CDR2 YNNKEL (reference sequence). CDR3 nucleotide sequence: TGTGCCAGCAGCCAAGAGGGACAGGGGGCGGCTAATGAAAAACTGTTTTTT. Translated: CASSQEGQGAANEKLFF.

A few counts support this clone. The genes are TRBV4-1 and TRBJ2-2; 13 positions match TRBD2. The CDR3 sequence is 21 residues long. J lost 3 bases, V lost 2 bases, and 15 bases had no gene match. CDR1 is MGHRA and CDR2 is YSYEKL in the germline V gene. The CDR3 sequence is CASSQPSLAGGPVRDTGELFF. CDR3 in DNA: TGCGCCAGCAGCCAACCCTCACTAGCGGGGGGGCCGGTACGTGACACCGGGGAGCTGTTTTTT.

The V and J genes are TRBV6-1 and TRBJ1-1; weak D call: TRBD1 (5 bases). Germline V lookup: CDR1 MNHNS, CDR2 SASEGT. The CDR3 has 13 residues. Trimming stripped 0 bases from V and 10 bases from J, with 12 bases between. The CDR3 spells CASSEAGDPVAFF. The CDR3 DNA reads as TGTGCCAGCAGTGAAGCCGGGGACCCAGTAGCTTTCTTT.

This sequence joins TRBV4-1 and TRBJ2-1, with TRBD2 matching over 11 bases. CDR3 length: 14 amino acids. Germline CDR1 reads MGHRA; CDR2 reads YSYEKL. Trimming at V came to 1 base and at J to 12 bases, leaving 5 bases not matched to a gene. In DNA form, the CDR3 reads TGCGCCAGCAGCCAAGTAGCGGGGGGGCGCGGGCAGTTCTTC. The encoded protein is CASSQVAGGRGQFF.

The rearrangement uses TRBV24-1 and TRBJ1-4; TRBD1 matches 8 bases. After removal of 8 bases from V and 6 bases from J, the junction contained 16 bases not matched to a gene. The CDR3 sequence is 17 residues long. CDR1 is KGHDR and CDR2 is SFDVKD in the germline V gene. Written as DNA, the CDR3 is TGTGCCACCACCACTAGGGGGCAGGGGGCGTCTGATGAAAAACTGTTTTTT. Translation gives CATTTRGQGASDEKLFF.

The rearrangement links TRBV18 to TRBJ2-7, with D perhaps matching TRBD1 or TRBD2 (5 bases each). The length of the CDR3 is 16 residues. CDR1 KGHSH and CDR2 LQKENI come from the germline V gene. V lost 3 bases and J lost 4, with 19 bases in between. The CDR3 DNA follows: TGTGCCAGCTCACCGAAGAGTAGAGAGGGGTTGTACGAGCAGTACTTC. Protein: CASSPKSREGLYEQYF.

The chain uses TRBV3-1 (or the pseudogene TRBV3-2) and TRBJ1-5; D unresolved. The germline V gene encodes CDR1 LGHDT and CDR2 YNNKEL (reference sequence). V was pared by 3 bases and J by 7 bases, with 10 bases between. The CDR3 has 13 amino acids. The CDR3 region has the DNA TGTGCCAGCAGCCAGAGGTTGGCGCAGCCCCAGCATTTT. Its translation is CASSQRLAQPQHF.

This chain uses TRBV19 with TRBJ1-2; the D is unclear. V was clipped by 5 bases and J by 0 bases, with 13 bases between them. The CDR3 consists of 15 residues. Looked up from germline, CDR1 is LNHDA and CDR2 is SQIVND (reference sequence). DNA for the CDR3: TGTGCCAGTAGTCGAGCCAGCCAAGCTAACTATGGCTACACCTTC. This encodes CASSRASQANYGYTF.

The chain joins TRBV14 to TRBJ2-1, with D perhaps matching TRBD2 (6 bases). Germline V gene lookup returns CDR1 SGHDN and CDR2 FVKESK. This CDR3 contains 16 residues. V lost 0 bases to trimming and J lost 2 bases, with 11 bases between them. CDR3 loop: CASSQEFGGAYNEQFF. The CDR3 region has the DNA TGTGCCAGCAGCCAAGAGTTTGGCGGGGCCTACAATGAGCAGTTCTTC.

The chain joins TRBV24-1 to TRBJ1-4; 7 bases agree with TRBD1. The CDR3 has 14 residues. V was pared by 6 bases and J by 2 bases, with 2 bases of the junction left unmatched. Germline loops: CDR1 KGHDR, CDR2 SFDVKD. Here the CDR3 reads CATSRDSTNEKLFF. The CDR3 DNA reads TGTGCCACCAGTCGGGACAGCACTAATGAAAAACTGTTTTTT.

The V call is TRBV6-4, the J call TRBJ1-6; D gene unclear. V dropped 4 bases and J dropped 10 bases, with 11 bases sitting between them. The CDR3 is 13 amino acids. CDR1 is MRHNA and CDR2 is SNTAGT in the germline V gene. CDR3 nucleotides: TGTGCCAGCAGTGTGGATTTACGGTCACCCCTCCACTTT. It translates to CASSVDLRSPLHF.

This sequence joins TRBV19 and TRBJ1-2; D is unresolved. Germline V lookup: CDR1 LNHDA, CDR2 SQIVND (reference sequence). Trimming shortened V by 8 bases and J by 4 bases, and 14 bases separated the two germline ends. The CDR3 spans 13 residues. The DNA of the CDR3 is TGTGCCAGTTATGACACCTCTAGCTATGGCTACACCTTC. This sequence encodes CASYDTSSYGYTF. The variable domain in full, with the rest retrieved from reference TRBV19 and TRBJ1-2, is DGGITQSPKYLFRKEGQNVTLSCEQNLNHDAMYWYRQDPGQGLRLIYYSQIVNDFQKGDIAEGYSVSREKKESFPLTVTSAQKNPTAFYLCASYDTSSYGYTFGSGTRLTVV.

A few counts support this clone. The genes are TRBV3-1 (or the pseudogene TRBV3-2) and TRBJ1-2, with 7 bases identical to TRBD1. CDR3 length: 14 residues. CDR1 is LGHDT, CDR2 YNNKEL, per germline (reference sequence). V gave up 4 bases and J gave up 9 bases; unmatched junction bases: 11. The chain's CDR3 is CASSPRDSLVSYTF. The DNA for the CDR3 is TGTGCCAGCAGCCCCCGGGACAGTCTAGTGAGCTACACCTTC.

The chain is built from TRBV11-3 and TRBJ2-1; 7 nucleotides align to TRBD2. V lost 1 base to trimming and J lost 5 bases; unmatched junction nucleotides: 2. CDR1 and CDR2 (germline): SGHNT, YENEEA. This CDR3 has 14 residues. The CDR3 DNA reads TGTGCCAGCAGCTTAGGGGGGGGAAACAATGAGCAGTTCTTC. It codes for CASSLGGGNNEQFF.

The chain links TRBV12-3 or TRBV12-4 to TRBJ1-1, with 9 positions matching TRBD1. This CDR3 is built from 13 residues. The trim removed 6 bases at V and 2 bases at J, leaving 1 base unmatched. The CDR3 sequence: CASRGQGNTEAFF. In DNA form, the CDR3 reads TGTGCCAGCAGGGGACAGGGAAACACTGAAGCTTTCTTT.

The chain employs TRBV9 and TRBJ1-5; possible D gene TRBD1, 6 bases. V was clipped by 0 bases and J by 2 bases, with 9 bases between them. This CDR3 comprises 15 residues. In germline, CDR1 is SGDLS, CDR2 YYNGEE. Written as DNA, the CDR3 is TGTGCCAGCAGCGTAGAGGCAGGGGGCAATCAGCCCCAGCATTTT. It encodes CASSVEAGGNQPQHF.

This rearrangement joins TRBV27 to TRBJ1-5, with unresolved D. The V gene's germline CDR1 is MNHEY and CDR2 SMNVEV (reference sequence). The CDR3 consists of 12 residues. Trimming left V 4 bases short and J 4 bases short, with 5 bases between. This chain's CDR3 is CASSSGNQPQHF. The CDR3 DNA reads as TGTGCCAGCAGTTCGGGGAATCAGCCCCAGCATTTT.

The J gene is TRBJ2-1, the V gene TRBV7-3, with TRBD2 identical over 12 bases. Germline values: CDR1 SGHTA, CDR2 FQGTGA. J was trimmed by 4 bases and V by 5 bases; bases with no gene match: 15. CDR3 length: 19 amino acids. For the CDR3, the DNA is TGTGCCAGCAGCCCCATCCCGGCCCTGACTAGCGGGGGATACAATGAGCAGTTCTTC. It specifies CASSPIPALTSGGYNEQFF.

The V and J genes are TRBV6-5 and TRBJ1-2; D unclear. This CDR3 comprises 12 residues. Trimming stripped 6 bases from V and 4 bases from J, with 9 bases between. Germline assignment: CDR1 MNHEY and CDR2 SVGAGI. The CDR3 is CASRGTSYGYTF. The CDR3 DNA sequence: TGTGCCAGCAGAGGCACGAGCTATGGCTACACCTTC.

This rearrangement joins TRBV7-3 to TRBJ2-5, with 10 bases that match TRBD1. There are 15 residues in the CDR3. V gave up 1 base and J gave up 5 bases; unmatched junction bases: 4. Germline values: CDR1 SGHTA, CDR2 FQGTGA. Here the CDR3 DNA reads TGTGCCAGCAGCTTAAGCCGGACAGGGGGTGAGACCCAGTACTTC. Its protein product is CASSLSRTGGETQYF.